The T cell receptor beta chain under discussion was sequenced for a study of vaccination and CD4 T cells after COVID-19. Comment on this clonotype: Its target is not known.

An Oncomine TCR Beta short-read assay was used to sequence the DNA from cultured CD4+ T cells. A single record per CDR3 protein comes from TCRdb applying MiXCR to the PCR reads. Found here are some 5,300 distinct CDR3 sequences, 25% to 35% of them singletons; the top ten hold approximately 21%. Trimming took 2 bases from V and 0 from J, leaving 5 bases between them. This CDR3 is built from 15 residues. Germline V gives CDR1 MRHNA, CDR2 SNTAGT. Specified treatment: roughly 11-day PBMC culture with coronavirus spike peptide pools or control peptides (ViraFEST assay). V gene TRBV6-4 combines with J gene TRBJ2-6; the D is unclear. The receptor was isolated from a human donor who had recovered from COVID-19. Sample: CD4+ T cells from blood, cultured in vitro, taken after SARS-CoV-2 vaccination. The CDR3 nucleotides read TGTGCCAGCAGTGACAGGGACTCTGGGGCCAACGTCCTGACTTTC. It codes for CASSDRDSGANVLTF.